Listed below are T cell receptor beta chains from one sample, sequenced in a study of blood T cell repertoires in COVID-19. TCRdb's copy holds only in-frame clones and misses some; the assay was immunoSEQ multiplex PCR. The table records over 60,000 clones, roughly nine tenths of them present only once. Material: peripheral blood. Every receptor here comes from a man between 60 and 75 years old with acute or convalescent COVID-19. Both conserved end residues are trimmed from each CDR3. Fields, in order: clone size, J gene, CDR3 length, V gene, CDR3 protein. Not all rows give a size; the values are once, few, many and, for expanded clones, a class.

once | TRBJ1-2 | 12 | TRBV6-5 | ASSYGGVDYGYT
. | TRBJ2-3 | 13 | TRBV3-1/TRBV3-2 | ASSQGAGRADTQY
. | TRBJ2-7 | 19 | TRBV12-5 | ASGRTGTGVLAGGSSYEQY
. | TRBJ1-6 | 13 | TRBV5-4 | ASSPDRVGGSPLH
. | TRBJ1-4 | 13 | TRBV28 | ASSSPTGGHEKLF
. | TRBJ1-6 | 11 | TRBV10-3 | ATQGQKVSPLH
once | TRBJ2-1 | 12 | TRBV11-3 | ASSRQGGSNEQF
. | TRBJ2-3 | 13 | TRBV2 | ASRGTGGTTDTQY
. | TRBJ2-2 | 13 | TRBV1 | TSSQATSLAGELF
. | TRBJ1-6 | 11 | TRBV3-1/TRBV3-2 | ASSHPGNSPLH
. | TRBJ1-2 | 12 | TRBV7-9 | ASTQTGGVYGYT
. | TRBJ2-3 | 11 | TRBV3-1/TRBV3-2 | ASSPGVADTQY
. | TRBJ2-2 | 12 | TRBV19 | ASSLGLATGELF
few | TRBJ2-1 | 13 | TRBV3-1/TRBV3-2 | ASSPPERGVREQF
. | TRBJ2-1 | 13 | TRBV11-3 | ASSPLASSYNEQF
. | TRBJ1-2 | 10 | TRBV29-1 | SVGTGIIGYT
. | TRBJ1-1 | 13 | TRBV6-6 | ASTKGGNGDTEAF
. | TRBJ1-1 | 11 | TRBV18 | ASSPPVGTEAF
. | TRBJ2-3 | 10 | TRBV10-3 | AISDASSPQY
. | TRBJ2-3 | 15 | TRBV7-7 | ASSLVQGRSSTDTQY
. | TRBJ2-2 | 13 | TRBV5-1 | ASSYSTGESGELF
. | TRBJ2-3 | 14 | TRBV9 | ASSVGTSGLADTQY
. | TRBJ1-4 | 13 | TRBV2 | ASSDTPATNEKLF
. | TRBJ1-1 | 12 | TRBV3-1/TRBV3-2 | ASSQFYSGTEAF
. | TRBJ1-6 | 10 | TRBV7-9 | ASSFLNSPLH
once | TRBJ1-2 | 11 | TRBV7-2 | ASSLGGTDGYT
. | TRBJ2-1 | 13 | TRBV7-9 | ASSLLAEAGNEQF
. | TRBJ2-7 | 13 | TRBV5-1 | ASSLGPRQGTPGY